The sequence of this T cell receptor (beta chain) was determined in a study of shared clonotypes between healthy human individuals (dated by TCRdb to 2018 to 2020). For context, the study as a whole: The cohort comprised two women and three men aged 18 to 49 years. For each donor, CD4 naive and CD4 memory were each run on three plates, CD8 naive on two plates, and CD8 memory on one plate. Blood TCR repertoires of several healthy adults were deeply sequenced to estimate repertoire size and the extent of clonotype sharing between individuals. Different laboratories and diverse techniques were used to prepare libraries and sequence TCR repertoires, to increase sequencing depth and limit assay-specific biases. Per donor, leukapheresis produced somewhere between about 0.9 and 10 billion PBMCs.

CDR1 and CDR2 are drawn from the germline V gene: KGHSH, LQKENI. The CDR3 holds 13 amino acids from the cysteine to the phenylalanine. The kept DNA is CDR3 alone, 39 bases in frame from the first base. V sheds 9 bases and J sheds 1 base, leaving 11 bases between their ends. Concerning this clone itself: What antigen it recognizes has not been identified. No much larger clone is present one base from it, and per-base qualities are unavailable.

Beyond this particular receptor, the publication reports: Higher generation probabilities were observed for clonotypes shared by all four sorted-subset donors than for non-shared clonotypes. Naive subsets generally had larger estimated clonotype richness than memory subsets did. Even with the large sequencing depth, rarefaction of the sorted-subset datasets indicated that sequencing was incomplete. Based on pairwise subsampling, the degree of clonotype sharing among donors was expected to be affected by sequencing depth. Because the study included only a small number of donors, the genetic and exposure-history diversity represented was limited. Sampling was restricted to blood, and TCR repertoires in tissues likely differ from the TCR repertoires found in blood. Across a few donors, around 5.4% of naive CD4, roughly 3.8% of naive CD8, about 2.3% of memory CD4, and about 0.44% of memory CD8 clonotypes were shared.

Using the deep immunoSEQ assay, TCR CDR3 regions were amplified from genomic DNA by multiplex PCR. For each cell subset, the extracted genomic DNA was distributed evenly across all wells of several immunoSEQ 96-well plates, and each plate served as one replicate. For sorted subsets, each replicate PCR was loaded with around 220 ng genomic DNA, equivalent to 25,000 to 35,000 T cell genomes. Purified libraries were quantified with a Qubit 3.0 fluorometer, sized on a Bioanalyzer 2100, and re-quantified with the KAPA Library Quantification kit. Every immunoSEQ 96-well plate was sequenced on a separate single-read 150-cycle Illumina NextSeq 550 flow cell. The original pipeline was this. Because only junctional sequences without quality scores were contained in the immunoSEQ output, filtering matching that applied to full-length reads could not be performed. To assign V/J genes and CDR3, sequences were annotated against IMGT germline references using PyIR, a Python wrapper for IgBLAST v1.9. Reads with weak V/J assignments (E-value above 1e-6), missing CDR3, stop codons, out-of-frame junctions, or ambiguous translated residues were removed. A V3J clonotype was defined by an identical inferred V gene, J gene, and CDR3 amino acid sequence. Percentage overlap between repertoires was calculated by dividing the number of shared unique clonotypes by the size of the smaller repertoire. Repertoire richness was assessed with RTK rarefaction, the Chao1 estimator, and Recon v2.1 estimates of unobserved clonotypes. For all TCRbeta clonotypes obtained by the gDNA method from a few donors, generation probabilities were computed with OLGA. Here the immuneACCESS table is served through TCRdb, limited to in-frame sequences with V and J called. Missing clones are a known gap in these copies; in checked studies unresolved V genes cover under half, and the rest lacks a known reason. The V and J calls and clone size were taken over from that table, and D and trimming were inferred from the DNA. For this sample there are about 1.1 million clones; approximately 80% appear just once. Jointly, the top ten make up 0.7% to 0.95% of the sample.

Healthy HIV-negative adults with no recently reported acute infections or vaccinations were included as donors. All donors were Caucasian adults living in Nashville, Tennessee, USA. CD4+ T cells were enriched by magnetic negative selection, after which naive cells were positively selected on CD45RA and the negative fraction was taken as the memory subset. Blood was collected by leukapheresis, and PBMCs were isolated by Ficoll-Histopaque density gradient centrifugation and then cryopreserved in liquid nitrogen vapor phase. Analytical flow cytometry was used to check the purity and quantity of every magnetically sorted T cell population. Genomic DNA was isolated from every sorted fraction and measured by UV absorbance on a Nanodrop 2000c.

The sequence links TRBV18 to TRBJ2-3, with a tentative D gene TRBD1 over 6 matching bases. The specimen sequenced was memory CD4+ T cells from PBMCs. This specimen's cell subset or site label, per the study, means: CD45RA-negative fraction. The receptor was isolated from a man aged 18-30 years in good health. Some clones in this sample may be carry-over from other donors' samples. The sequence in DNA is TGTGCCAGTTCCTCAGGGGGCACAGATACGCAGTATTTT. This encodes CASSSGGTDTQYF. The CDR3 plus the reference TRBV18 and TRBJ2-3 genes for the other parts give the full variable domain: NAGVMQNPRHLVRRRGQEARLRCSPMKGHSHVYWYRQLPEEGLKFMVYLQKENIIDESGMPKERFSAEFPKEGPSILRIQQVVRGDSAAYFCASSSGGTDTQYFGPGTRLTVL.